This TCR beta chain was retrieved from a study of T cell changes during pregnancy in multiple sclerosis. This clone showed up just once. The table came from immunoSEQ multiplex PCR; TCRdb's copy has only in-frame clones and leaves some out. Of over 20,000 clones in the sample, 86% were seen once. The clonotype originates from a female donor in good health, enrolled as a control in a pregnancy study. Specimen: CD4+ T cells from peripheral blood mononuclear cells, collected in the first trimester of pregnancy.

CDR3 residues: CSVGGKGGANTGELFF. The DNA for the CDR3 is TGCAGCGTTGGTGGGAAAGGGGGCGCGAACACCGGGGAGCTGTTTTTT. The chain recombines TRBV29-1 with TRBJ2-2; 7 positions agree with TRBD1. V lost 4 bases and J lost 0; bases outside the gene matches: 8. The germline CDR1 and CDR2 sequences are SQVTM and ANQGSEA. The CDR3 extends over 16 amino acids.